This TCR beta chain came from a study of early T cells in non-severe SARS-CoV-2 infection. The overall study: Whole-blood bulk RNA, unsorted, was sequenced, and chains were unpaired.

Individually, cDNA molecules had unique molecular identifiers attached to them. MiXCR, run by TCRdb on the 5' RACE reads, gives a single entry per CDR3 protein. The sample has 55,000 to 75,000 distinct CDR3 sequences, roughly 10% seen once; the top ten hold roughly 15%. Germline CDR1 and CDR2: MDHEN and SYDVKM. The CDR3 runs 12 residues. Deletions cut 6 bases from V and 4 bases from J, with 6 bases between. Study-wide results and caveats: A preference for anti-spike CD8 responses marked VDJdb matching, which missed private and CD4 specificities.

This clonotype was found many times. Its specificity is not known. The sample here was whole blood, taken at baseline. This chain joins TRBV28 and TRBJ1-4; tentatively, D is TRBD1 (5 bases). The receptor comes from an adult who was a healthcare worker with PCR-confirmed SARS-CoV-2 infection or an uninfected control (not recorded which). DNA of the CDR3: TGTGCCAGCAGGACAGTTAATGAAAAACTGTTTTTT. It encodes CASRTVNEKLFF.